This entry is about one TCR beta chain. The data were taken from a study of T cell changes during pregnancy in multiple sclerosis. Germline assignment: CDR1 MGHRA and CDR2 YSYEKL. The CDR3 covers 17 residues. V shed 3 bases and J 5 bases; nucleotides not matched to a gene: 8. Assay: immunoSEQ multiplex PCR; the TCRdb copy retains only in-frame clones and omits some. This sample has 47,000 or so clones, with 85% to 95% found just once. The sequence was collected from a female donor with multiple sclerosis, enrolled in a pregnancy study. The sample consisted of CD4+ T cells from peripheral blood mononuclear cells, taken in the first trimester of pregnancy. The rearrangement joins TRBV4-1 to TRBJ1-5; TRBD1 agrees at 12 bases. DNA of the CDR3: TGCGCCAGCAGCCAGGATACCGGGACAGGGGGCCATCAGCCCCAGCATTTT. As protein: CASSQDTGTGGHQPQHF.